This T cell receptor beta chain was sequenced for a study of T cell responses to AZD1222 COVID-19 vaccine. General observations from the study: Unmutated variant regions are reportedly targeted by nearly half of spike-specific TCRs. At 160-218 and 743-854, vaccine-associated CD4 TCRs were dominant, and they spanned spike. Baseline seropositives among AZD1222 recipients totaled only five or six. Sampling captured repertoires only after the peak T cell response.

This clone was observed once. The antigen is not known. Method: immunoSEQ multiplex PCR; TCRdb's copy keeps in-frame clones and lacks some. Of approximately 50,000 clones in the sample, about 80% were seen once. The CDR3 covers 16 residues. The germline V gene has CDR1 MNHEY and CDR2 SVGEGT. Losses at the gene ends were 4 bases for V and 2 bases for J; bases not matched to a gene: 10. The source was peripheral blood, collected 28 days after the second AZD1222 dose. This TCR derives from an adult who received the AZD1222 COVID-19 vaccine. The chain recombines TRBV6-2 or TRBV6-3 with TRBJ1-1, with 7 bases lining up with TRBD1. CDR3 sequence reads: CASSSHSGTVNTEAFF. The CDR3 coding sequence is TGTGCCAGCAGTTCACATTCCGGGACAGTCAACACTGAAGCTTTCTTT.